A selection of T cell receptor beta chains follows, all from one sample in a study of OX40 agonist ivuxolimab in advanced cancers. Using immunoSEQ multiplex PCR, the repertoire was profiled, and TCRdb retains in-frame clones only, with some absent. The data contain 20,000 to 25,000 clones, 70% to 90% of them singletons. The sequencing used CD4+ or CD8+ T cells sorted from blood, collected in a trial of the OX40 agonist ivuxolimab. Receptor source: an adult with an advanced solid tumor such as melanoma, head and neck, liver or kidney cancer. CDR3s include the opening cysteine and the closing phenylalanine or tryptophan. D genes are given only for firm matches. Some rows mark clone size as missing; the rest say once, few, many or name a class of expanded clone.

D gene: TRBD2; V gene: TRBV11-2; clone size: NA; J gene: TRBJ2-7; CDR3 protein: CASSLTYSGVRIEQYF; CDR3 DNA: TGTGCCAGCAGCTTAACTTACAGCGGGGTTCGAATCGAGCAGTACTTC
D gene: NA; V gene: TRBV11-3; clone size: NA; J gene: TRBJ2-7; CDR3 protein: CASSLRDGTYEQYF; CDR3 DNA: TGTGCCAGCAGCCTCCGGGACGGTACCTACGAGCAGTACTTC
D gene: NA; V gene: TRBV4-3; clone size: NA; J gene: TRBJ2-3; CDR3 protein: CASSQDMGRGPDTQYF; CDR3 DNA: TGCGCCAGCAGCCAAGATATGGGCAGGGGCCCAGATACGCAGTATTTT
D gene: NA; V gene: TRBV7-8; clone size: NA; J gene: TRBJ2-7; CDR3 protein: CASSPGPYEQYF; CDR3 DNA: TGTGCCAGCAGCCCGGGGCCCTACGAGCAGTACTTC
D gene: NA; V gene: TRBV7-3; clone size: NA; J gene: TRBJ2-1; CDR3 protein: CASSLGGGSYNEQFF; CDR3 DNA: TGTGCCAGCAGCTTAGGGGGCGGCTCCTACAATGAGCAGTTCTTC
D gene: NA; V gene: TRBV7-9; clone size: NA; J gene: TRBJ2-7; CDR3 protein: CASSFDRTSYEQYF; CDR3 DNA: TGTGCCAGCAGCTTTGACAGGACCTCCTACGAGCAGTACTTC
D gene: TRBD1; V gene: TRBV12-5; clone size: few; J gene: TRBJ1-1; CDR3 protein: CASGPRQGWTEAFF; CDR3 DNA: TGTGCTAGTGGTCCAAGACAGGGGTGGACTGAAGCTTTCTTT
D gene: NA; V gene: TRBV5-5; clone size: NA; J gene: TRBJ2-2; CDR3 protein: CASSSRLDRGELFF; CDR3 DNA: TGTGCCAGCAGCTCGCGGCTGGACAGAGGGGAGCTGTTTTTT
D gene: NA; V gene: TRBV5-4; clone size: NA; J gene: TRBJ1-2; CDR3 protein: CASSLAGSSRGYTF; CDR3 DNA: TGTGCCAGCAGCTTGGCCGGGTCCTCACGGGGCTACACCTTC
D gene: TRBD1; V gene: TRBV5-4; clone size: few; J gene: TRBJ2-7; CDR3 protein: CASSSHYRQGGRGEQYF; CDR3 DNA: TGTGCCAGCAGCTCTCACTACCGACAGGGGGGCCGGGGCGAGCAGTACTTC
D gene: NA; V gene: TRBV4-3; clone size: NA; J gene: TRBJ2-2; CDR3 protein: CASSQDFASSNTGELFF; CDR3 DNA: TGCGCCAGCAGCCAAGATTTCGCCAGCTCGAACACCGGGGAGCTGTTTTTT
D gene: NA; V gene: TRBV27; clone size: NA; J gene: TRBJ2-3; CDR3 protein: CASSLSSTDTQYF; CDR3 DNA: TGTGCCAGCAGTTTATCTAGCACAGATACGCAGTATTTT
D gene: TRBD2; V gene: TRBV30; clone size: NA; J gene: TRBJ2-1; CDR3 protein: CAWSVVAGGYNEQFF; CDR3 DNA: TGTGCCTGGAGTGTAGTAGCGGGAGGCTACAATGAGCAGTTCTTC
D gene: NA; V gene: TRBV30; clone size: NA; J gene: TRBJ1-5; CDR3 protein: CAWGTAEPQHF; CDR3 DNA: TGTGCCTGGGGGACCGCGGAGCCCCAGCATTTT
D gene: TRBD1; V gene: TRBV27; clone size: NA; J gene: TRBJ1-2; CDR3 protein: CASSFGQGAYGYTF; CDR3 DNA: TGTGCCAGCAGTTTTGGACAGGGGGCATATGGCTACACCTTC
D gene: TRBD2; V gene: TRBV6-5; clone size: NA; J gene: TRBJ2-5; CDR3 protein: CASSYGTSGRFETQYF; CDR3 DNA: TGTGCCAGCAGTTATGGAACTAGCGGGAGATTCGAGACCCAGTACTTC
D gene: TRBD2; V gene: TRBV4-2; clone size: NA; J gene: TRBJ2-1; CDR3 protein: CASSQDWTSGGAAEQFF; CDR3 DNA: TGTGCCAGCAGCCAAGATTGGACTAGCGGGGGGGCGGCTGAGCAGTTCTTC
D gene: TRBD1; V gene: TRBV2; clone size: NA; J gene: TRBJ1-2; CDR3 protein: CASSFSQGLDGYTF; CDR3 DNA: TGTGCCAGCAGCTTCTCACAGGGGTTGGATGGCTACACCTTC
D gene: NA; V gene: TRBV5-1; clone size: NA; J gene: TRBJ1-3; CDR3 protein: CASSLPDSSGNTIYF; CDR3 DNA: TGCGCCAGCAGCCTACCGGACAGCTCTGGAAACACCATATATTTT
D gene: TRBD1; V gene: TRBV28; clone size: once; J gene: TRBJ2-3; CDR3 protein: CASSSPKFEQGARADTQYF; CDR3 DNA: TGTGCCAGCAGTTCTCCGAAGTTCGAACAGGGGGCGCGAGCTGATACGCAGTATTTT
D gene: NA; V gene: TRBV18; clone size: NA; J gene: TRBJ2-7; CDR3 protein: CASSLSPGSTYEQYF; CDR3 DNA: TGTGCCAGCTCACTTTCGCCCGGATCCACCTACGAGCAGTACTTC
D gene: TRBD2; V gene: TRBV7-9; clone size: NA; J gene: TRBJ2-1; CDR3 protein: CASSSLAGATYNEQFF; CDR3 DNA: TGTGCCAGCAGCTCCCTAGCGGGGGCCACCTACAATGAGCAGTTCTTC
D gene: NA; V gene: TRBV6-8; clone size: NA; J gene: TRBJ2-7; CDR3 protein: CASSSTIYEQYF; CDR3 DNA: TGTGCCAGCAGTTCCACAATTTACGAGCAGTACTTC
D gene: NA; V gene: TRBV27; clone size: NA; J gene: TRBJ2-6; CDR3 protein: CATSTLSGANVLTF; CDR3 DNA: TGTGCCACCTCAACCCTCTCTGGGGCCAACGTCCTGACTTTC
D gene: NA; V gene: TRBV27; clone size: NA; J gene: TRBJ2-5; CDR3 protein: CASQQSHSQETQYF; CDR3 DNA: TGTGCCAGCCAGCAGTCCCACTCCCAAGAGACCCAGTACTTC
D gene: TRBD1; V gene: TRBV7-8; clone size: NA; J gene: TRBJ1-1; CDR3 protein: CASSSRTGEGAEAFF; CDR3 DNA: TGTGCCAGCAGCTCTCGGACAGGGGAAGGGGCTGAAGCTTTCTTT
D gene: NA; V gene: TRBV25-1; clone size: NA; J gene: TRBJ1-2; CDR3 protein: CASSPGPGIREDGYTF; CDR3 DNA: TGTGCCAGCAGTCCCGGCCCGGGCATCCGAGAGGACGGCTACACCTTC